Following are 20 T cell receptor beta chains from one sample sequenced in a study of response to subunit inactivated influenza vaccine (dated by TCRdb to 2016 to 2018). Library preparation was by RT-PCR. TCRdb records Illumina HiSeq 2500 as the sequencer. TCRdb reanalyzed the raw reads on its own, using fastp at Q25 for trimming and MiXCR for clone calling, and kept in-frame beta chains. Every CDR3 protein is listed once, alongside the most common genes and DNA of its rows. This sample has 500,000 to 600,000 distinct CDR3 sequences in its table, and approximately 15% of those were observed once. The ten most abundant clones make up about 3% of the sample. The source was CD4+ T cells sorted from PBMCs, collected less than 30 months after vaccination. Source of these receptors: a man aged 50 to 69 who received an inactivated influenza vaccine. Donor details come from another sample of the same person, matched by shared clones.

V and J are TRBV14 and TRBJ2-4, with a possible D match to TRBD1 (5 bases). CDR3 length equals 13 residues. The germline V gene has CDR1 SGHDN and CDR2 FVKESK. Trimming cost V 1 base and J 11 bases, with 12 bases left between them. The CDR3 coding sequence is TGTGCCAGCAGCCAAGGCCAGGGTGAGGTTCAGTACTTC. It is translated as CASSQGQGEVQYF.

This clonotype was counted only a few times. The CDR3 is CASRGDRPTGELFF. The CDR3 nucleotides are TGTGCCAGCAGGGGGGACAGGCCCACCGGGGAGCTGTTTTTT. The V and J genes are TRBV2 and TRBJ2-2; 8 bases align to TRBD1. Unmatched junction bases numbered 4, after V lost 6 bases and J lost 4 bases. This CDR3 contains 14 residues. From germline, CDR1 is SNHLY and CDR2 FYNNEI.

This clonotype has more than one count but fewer than ten. The genes are TRBV7-2 and TRBJ2-2; D is unclear. Per germline, CDR1 SGHTA and CDR2 FQGNSA. V lost 5 bases and J lost 4, with 17 bases in between. CDR3 length: 16 amino acids. CDR3 DNA: TGTGCCAGCAGCCTTATAGTAGGGTCGGGCACCGGGGAGCTGTTTTTT. This codes for CASSLIVGSGTGELFF.

This clonotype was recorded a few times. The V call is TRBV7-8, the J call TRBJ2-4; TRBD1 aligns across 7 bases. Germline lookup yields CDR1 SGHVS and CDR2 FQNEAQ. This CDR3 has 15 residues. Trimming cost V 2 bases and J 4 bases; bases outside gene matches: 5. The CDR3 protein is CASSLSRRGKNIQYF. CDR3 DNA: TGTGCCAGCAGCTTAAGTCGCAGGGGGAAAAACATTCAGTACTTC. The variable domain in full, completed from reference TRBV7-8 and TRBJ2-4, reads GAGVSQSPRYKVAKRGQDVALRCDPISGHVSLFWYQQALGQGPEFLTYFQNEAQLDKSGLPSDRFFAERPEGSVSTLKIQRTQQEDSAVYLCASSLSRRGKNIQYFGAGTRLSVL.

This chain links TRBV20-1 with TRBJ2-7; 13 bases match TRBD2. This CDR3 is built from 15 residues. CDR1 DFQATT and CDR2 SNEGSKA come from the germline V gene (reference sequence). J was trimmed by 2 bases and V by 6 bases; bases with no gene match: 7. This CDR3 reads CSAALGTSGTYEQYF. The CDR3 DNA reads as TGCAGTGCCGCACTAGGGACTAGCGGGACCTACGAGCAGTACTTC.

The chain couples TRBV7-8 to TRBJ2-7; either TRBD1 or TRBD2 may supply D (5 bases each). CDR1 and CDR2 from the germline V gene are SGHVS and FQNEAQ. V lost 1 base to trimming and J lost 4 bases, with 11 bases between them. This CDR3 comprises 14 residues. In DNA, the CDR3 is TGTGCCAGCAGCTTAGGGGGGATAGGGTACGAGCAGTACTTC. Its translation is CASSLGGIGYEQYF.

This clonotype has a count of ten or more. J is TRBJ2-7 and V is TRBV5-1; D not resolved. The germline V gene has CDR1 SGHRS and CDR2 YFSETQ. The CDR3 length is 15 residues. V was clipped by 0 bases and J by 0 bases, with 10 bases between them. Written as DNA, the CDR3 is TGCGCCAGCAGCTTGGGGGGTCGGAGCTCCTACGAGCAGTACTTC. It codes for CASSLGGRSSYEQYF. Together with reference TRBV5-1 and TRBJ2-7, the CDR3 gives the full variable domain: KAGVTQTPRYLIKTRGQQVTLSCSPISGHRSVSWYQQTPGQGLQFLFEYFSETQRNKGNFPGRFSGRQFSNSRSEMNVSTLELGDSALYLCASSLGGRSSYEQYFGPGTRLTVT.

Notes on this clonotype: A read error may produce the germline difference seen at one junction end. The chain is built from TRBV6-5 and TRBJ2-7; TRBD1 agrees at 10 bases. Looked up from germline, CDR1 is MNHEY and CDR2 is SVGAGI. CDR3 length: 15 residues. CDR3: CASSYNRDRGHEQYF. The CDR3 nucleotides are TGTGCCAGCAGTTACAATCGGGACAGGGGTCACGAGCAGTATTTC.

V is TRBV12-3 or TRBV12-4 and J is TRBJ1-6, with D hard to call. V lost 8 bases to trimming and J lost 18 bases, with 20 bases between them. The CDR3 totals 12 residues. In DNA form, the CDR3 reads TGTGCCAGCGGCGACACCCCCAAATTACCCCACTTT. Amino acid sequence: CASGDTPKLPHF.

This clonotype was detected only a few times. One end of the junction does not line up with germline, which may come from a read error. The chain joins TRBV5-7 to TRBJ2-7; D might be TRBD1 or TRBD2, each matching 5 bases. TRBV5-7 is an ORF for which the function is uncertain. The CDR3 consists of 11 residues. CDR3 loop: CASSWGPLAYF. In nucleotides, the CDR3 is TGTGCCAGCAGCTGGGGACCGCTAGCTTATTTC.

The V and J genes are TRBV24-1 and TRBJ2-7; TRBD2 matches at 7 bases. V lost 4 bases, J lost 2 bases, and 4 bases stayed unmatched. The CDR3 is made up of 14 amino acids. Germline CDR1 is KGHDR and CDR2 is SFDVKD. This CDR3 is CATSDGRPTYEQYF. CDR3 sequence (DNA): TGTGCCACCAGTGACGGGAGGCCCACCTACGAGCAGTACTTC.

The V call is TRBV11-2, the J call TRBJ2-3; TRBD2 agrees at 7 bases. The CDR3 is made up of 15 amino acids. Germline lookup yields CDR1 SGHAT and CDR2 FQNNGV. The J segment lost 4 bases and the V segment lost 1 base, leaving 5 bases of the junction unmatched. DNA of the CDR3: TGTGCCAGCAGCTTAGTGGGCGGGAGTTCAGATACGCAGTATTTT. This sequence encodes CASSLVGGSSDTQYF.

This clonotype was counted between two and nine times. Written as DNA, the CDR3 is TGTGCCAGCAGCGCCTCACTAGCGGGAGGCGCAGATACGCAGTATTTT. Translation gives CASSASLAGGADTQYF. V gene TRBV9 combines with J gene TRBJ2-3; TRBD2 agrees at 12 bases. Germline V gene lookup returns CDR1 SGDLS and CDR2 YYNGEE. After removal of 3 bases from V and 4 bases from J, the junction contained 6 bases not matched to a gene. The CDR3 runs 16 residues.

V and J are TRBV5-4 and TRBJ2-3; 10 bases agree with TRBD2. The CDR3 consists of 15 residues. Germline trimming cut 4 bases from V and 6 bases from J; bases unmatched to any gene: 8. Germline V CDR1 and CDR2: SGHNT, YYREEE (reference sequence). The CDR3 DNA reads as TGTGCCAGCAGCGGGACTAGCGCCCGCGAGGATACGCAGTATTTT. Translating gives CASSGTSAREDTQYF.

The chain uses TRBV20-1 and TRBJ2-2; tentative D call: TRBD2 (5 bases). From germline, CDR1 is DFQATT and CDR2 SNEGSKA (reference sequence). The V gene lost 2 bases and the J gene lost 2 bases, with 9 bases spanning the gap. This CDR3 region has 14 residues. The CDR3 reads CSARREINTGELFF. The CDR3 nucleotides read TGCAGTGCTAGAAGGGAGATTAACACCGGGGAGCTGTTTTTT.

The rearrangement joins TRBV29-1 to TRBJ1-4, with TRBD1 matching 7 bases. The CDR3 spans 13 residues. Per the germline V gene, CDR1 is SQVTM and CDR2 is ANQGSEA. After removal of 6 bases from V and 3 bases from J, the junction contained 4 bases not matched to a gene. The CDR3 reads CSVRDSPNEKLFF. CDR3 nucleotides: TGCAGCGTCCGGGACAGTCCTAATGAAAAACTGTTTTTT.

This clonotype showed up just a few times. This chain connects TRBV28 to TRBJ1-3; D is undetermined. CDR1 MDHEN and CDR2 SYDVKM come from the germline V gene. Trimming took off 8 bases at V and 0 bases at J, with 17 bases between the two ends. CDR3 length: 16 residues. The CDR3 sequence: CASFSTRRASGNTIYF. CDR3 DNA sequence: TGTGCCAGCTTTAGCACCCGACGGGCCTCTGGAAACACCATATATTTT.

The chain joins TRBV28 to TRBJ1-1, with D perhaps matching TRBD1 (6 bases). Germline CDR1 is MDHEN and CDR2 is SYDVKM. The CDR3 loop spans 15 amino acids. V lost 2 bases and J lost 1, with 11 bases in between. The chain's CDR3 is CASSLPGATNTEAFF. In DNA form, the CDR3 reads TGTGCCAGCAGTTTACCAGGGGCGACGAACACTGAAGCTTTCTTT.

This chain connects TRBV5-1 to TRBJ2-1; 13 bases fit TRBD2. V dropped 4 bases and J dropped 2; count of bases not matched to a gene: 3. The CDR3 loop spans 16 amino acids. The germline V gene encodes CDR1 SGHRS and CDR2 YFSETQ. CDR3 residues: CASSGTSGNPYNEQFF. In DNA, the CDR3 is TGCGCCAGCAGCGGGACTAGCGGGAACCCCTACAATGAGCAGTTCTTC.

This chain connects TRBV12-3 or TRBV12-4 to TRBJ2-1; TRBD1 matches at 8 bases. This CDR3 has 12 residues. V gave up 7 bases and J gave up 10 bases; unmatched junction bases: 6. In DNA, the CDR3 is TGTGCCAGCAATCAGGGGGCAGGGGAGCAGTTCTTC. Protein product: CASNQGAGEQFF.